This record covers a single TCR beta chain. What it binds is not known. The CDR3 end lies 3 residues beyond the end of the read and is filled in from the germline J gene. Mixed chimerism was transient after nonmyeloablative marrow transplants from related graft donors. Thawed PBMCs were FACS-sorted into unstimulated CD4+CD25+CD127- regulatory T cells, CD4+CD25- non-regulatory cells, CD4 and CD8 cells. These data are taken from a study of Tregs in tolerant kidney transplant recipients. Here immunoSEQ multiplex PCR was the method, and the copy in TCRdb shows in-frame clones only, minus some. Its table lists some 30,000 clones. Findings and caveats of the study: No direct test of biological reproducibility was done here. Some patients' samples used different primers over time, so nucleotide sequences weren't comparable. Findings come from small patient numbers and require larger validation.

The CDR3 consists of 16 residues. Germline lookup yields CDR1 GTSNPN and CDR2 SVGIG (reference sequence). V was clipped by 4 bases and J by 3 bases; unmatched bases: 12. The rearrangement joins TRBV30 to TRBJ1-5; the match to TRBD1 covers 7 bases. The clonotype comes from a human patient who received a combined kidney and bone marrow transplant. T cells may partly derive from the graft donor. Specimen: CD4+ T cells from blood (PBMCs), collected 24 months after the transplant. The chain's CDR3 is CAWTLPRDSHNQPQHF. CDR3 DNA (partial): TGTGCCTGGACCCTTCCTCGGGACAGCCACAATCAGCCC.